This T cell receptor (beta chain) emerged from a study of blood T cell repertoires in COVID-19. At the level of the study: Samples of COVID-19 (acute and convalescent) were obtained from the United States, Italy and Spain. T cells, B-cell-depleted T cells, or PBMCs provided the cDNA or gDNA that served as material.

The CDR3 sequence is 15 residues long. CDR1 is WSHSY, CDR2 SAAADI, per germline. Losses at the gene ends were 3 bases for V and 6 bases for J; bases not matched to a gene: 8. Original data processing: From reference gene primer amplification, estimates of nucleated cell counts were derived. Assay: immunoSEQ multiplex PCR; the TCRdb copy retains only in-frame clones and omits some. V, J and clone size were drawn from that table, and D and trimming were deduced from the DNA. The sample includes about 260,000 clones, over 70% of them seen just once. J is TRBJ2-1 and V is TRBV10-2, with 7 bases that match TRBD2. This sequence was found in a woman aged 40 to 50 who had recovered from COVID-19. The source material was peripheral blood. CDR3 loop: CASSDLLGGGNEQFF. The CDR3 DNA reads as TGCGCCAGCAGTGACCTGTTGGGGGGGGGCAATGAGCAGTTCTTC.